This T cell receptor (beta chain) was documented in a study of OX40 agonist ivuxolimab in advanced cancers. Context from the whole study: Ivuxolimab was an agonistic, fully human IgG2 monoclonal antibody directed against OX40 (CD134), a costimulatory receptor. Intravenous ivuxolimab was administered to patients every 2 weeks at six dose levels: 0.01, 0.1, 0.3, 1.5, 3 and 10 mg/kg. The monotherapy dose-escalation portion (N ≈ 56 patients) of the phase I ivuxolimab trial is reported in the paper. Patients were allowed to have had prior anti-PD-1, anti-PD-L1 or anti-CTLA-4 therapy, and roughly 40% of the dose-escalation patients had previously received checkpoint inhibitors. Partial responses occurred in three dose-escalation patients: two with cutaneous melanoma and one with hepatocellular carcinoma. A male proportion of roughly 80% and a mean age of roughly 55 years, ranging from about 23 to 79, were recorded for the dose-escalation cohort. Of the roughly 52 dose-escalation patients, hepatocellular carcinoma was present in approximately 20, melanoma in approximately 15, renal cell carcinoma in 9 and head and neck cancer in 9. Peripheral TCRbeta sequencing aimed to test whether ivuxolimab altered TCR sequence diversity and caused clonal T-cell expansion. Results the study describes overall, beyond this receptor: Which antigens the clonally expanded peripheral T cells were specific for was not determined. At doses from 0.1 to 3.0 mg/kg, clonal expansion was seen in both CD4+ and CD8+ blood T cells between baseline and week 6. Low levels of normalized T-cell clonal expansion were also seen in some nonresponding patients. In partial responders in the 0.1-3.0 mg/kg groups, normalized peripheral clonal expansion was found to be among the lowest, especially among CD8+ T cells. After ivuxolimab, CD8+ T cells had more expanded clones than CD4+ T cells on average.

Patients with autoimmune disease history or receiving systemic immunosuppression were excluded from the trial. Peripheral blood for TCR sequencing was collected from all dose cohorts at baseline, on cycle 4 day 1, and on cycle 7 day 1. The samples were drawn from a first-in-human, open-label, multicenter phase I dose-escalation trial of ivuxolimab. The trial enrolled adults with locally advanced or metastatic head and neck squamous cell, hepatocellular, melanoma or renal cell carcinoma. Before TCR sequencing, CD4+ T cells and CD8+ T cells were sorted from peripheral blood as separate populations. Worth noting for this clone: No antigen is known for it. No per-base quality is available; no much larger clone lies one base away.

Genomic DNA was isolated from the sorted cells so that the TCRbeta CDR3 region could be sequenced. The immunoSEQ Assay was used to sequence the TCRbeta CDR3 regions. This is the immuneACCESS table as TCRdb keeps it, with only in-frame sequences that have V and J called. A part of the clones is gone; compared with another copy, unresolved V genes explain less than half, and the rest is unexplained. The sample contains just over 60,000 clones, 92% of them found a single time. 0.62% of the sample belongs to the ten largest clones. The receptor was isolated from an adult with an advanced solid tumor such as melanoma, head and neck, liver or kidney cancer. The material was CD4+ or CD8+ T cells sorted from blood, obtained in a trial of the OX40 agonist ivuxolimab.

This receptor has the CDR3 CASSAENQPQHF. The DNA sequence reads TGTGCCAGCTCAGCCGAGAATCAGCCCCAGCATTTT. The chain was built from TRBV18 and TRBJ1-5; the D gene is unclear. Sequences KGHSH (CDR1) and LQKENI (CDR2) are obtained from the germline V gene. The CDR3 runs 12 residues from the cysteine to the phenylalanine. The DNA shown is the 36-base CDR3, in frame from base 1. V loses 5 bases, J loses 4 bases, and the germline ends lie 6 bases apart.